This T cell receptor (beta chain) came from a study of Graves' ophthalmopathy and Graves' hyperthyroidism listed by TCRdb under 2018. In the study overall: Peripheral blood was collected before any treatment was given, at the time of initial diagnosis. TCR beta repertoire signatures were used to distinguish Graves' ophthalmopathy from Graves' hyperthyroidism and to predict progression to ophthalmopathy. In total, approximately 130 blood samples were TCR-sequenced: 40 to 45 ophthalmopathy, under 85 hyperthyroidism and around 17 hyperthyroidism-to-ophthalmopathy patients. To explore V-J signatures distinguishing ophthalmopathy from hyperthyroidism, a discovery set of some 100 patients (fewer than 45 ophthalmopathy, roughly 60 stable hyperthyroidism) was enrolled. The independent validation cohort included 18 hyperthyroidism patients plus 17 patients who later progressed from hyperthyroidism to ophthalmopathy. In six hyperthyroidism patients, T-cell repertoires of thyroid tissue and blood were compared. Once sampling was done, hyperthyroidism patients were given methimazole at a starting dose of 30 mg daily, while ophthalmopathy patients were given high-dose intravenous methylprednisolone. The approximately 98 discovery patients were randomly divided into training and test sets at a 7:3 ratio. The full study reports these points: Sample size was not statistically predetermined, and group allocation was not concealed from the investigators. The 13-signature model separated ophthalmopathy from stable hyperthyroidism with over 85% sensitivity and about 84% specificity in cross-validation, and 80%/75% in the test set. In validation, the model predicted ophthalmopathy progression with 55% to 71% sensitivity and roughly 72% specificity; approximately 12 predicted patients were CT-confirmed with GO in a median of about 6.1 months. Most expanded thyroid clonotypes with a frequency above 0.001 also appeared in blood, which suggests that blood repertoires may reflect the immune response in the thyroid.

Regarding this clonotype: What this receptor recognizes is not known. No per-base quality is available; no much larger clone lies one base away.

For repertoire sequencing, the TCR beta CDR3 regions were amplified from RNA transcripts. HTBI primers and the Qiagen OneStep RT-PCR kit were used in a first-round RT-PCR, which was followed by a second-round multiplex PCR, size selection and purification. The libraries underwent paired-end sequencing with 100 bp reads on an Illumina HiSeq2000. The paper's data handling went like this. SOAPnuke was used to process the reads, removing any read that contained adapters or uncalled bases, had a mean Phred below 15, or lacked an exact match to the constant primer or identifier. COPE v1.2.5 was used to merge high-quality paired reads. Each unique nucleotide sequence was treated as a clonotype, and MiTCR v1.1 was used to align the clonotypes to the IMGT TRB V, D and J references. Analysis was restricted to V-J combinations with a frequency above 0.0001, which covered roughly 99% of repertoires. For each V-J combination, a TCR clonal expansion and chaos score was defined as F50 clonal expansion divided by the chaos observed in the TCRdist matrix. Welch's t-statistics and random forest were used to reduce the features to 10 to 15 V-J combinations, which were then used as input to a naive Bayes classifier. Thyroid-blood repertoire similarity was quantified with the Morisita-Horn index. TCRdb ran its own pipeline on the public reads, namely fastp trimming at Q25 and MiXCR clone calling, and kept in-frame beta chains. CDR3 protein sequences are deduplicated, and each keeps its most common genes and DNA. The V and J calls here are based on TCRdb, not the publication. Counted in this sample were under 800,000 distinct CDR3 sequences; about a fifth of them appeared once. The top ten clonotypes cover about 6.6% of the sample.

A patient counted as having stable hyperthyroidism if there was no progression to ophthalmopathy within 18 months of follow-up. The hyperthyroidism patients were 18 to 65 years old and newly diagnosed, with a disease duration of less than 2 months. Patients with other autoimmune diseases, uncontrolled infections, pregnancy or lactation were excluded. Diagnosis relied on clinical symptoms, serum thyroxine, TRAb, thyroid ultrasound and orbital computed tomography. Using Ficoll-Paque density gradient centrifugation, PBMCs were isolated from 9.5 to 10 ml of fresh peripheral blood. Trizol reagent was used to extract the total RNA, and its quality was then checked on an Agilent 2100 Bioanalyzer. Trimmed from V: 5 bases; trimmed from J: 5 bases; junction bases lacking a gene match: 8. Based on the germline V gene (reference sequence), the CDR1 and CDR2 sequences are DFQATT and SNEGSKA. The CDR3 starts with the cysteine, ends with the phenylalanine, and has 13 residues. Only CDR3 DNA is held: 39 bases, read in frame from base 1.

The TCR sequence derives from a woman younger than 30 with stable Graves' hyperthyroidism. Some clones in this sample may be carry-over from other donors' samples. Donor details come from another sample of the same person, matched by shared clones. The specimen was peripheral blood. The chain is made from TRBV20-1 and TRBJ2-7; TRBD1 agrees with 8 junctional bases. This receptor carries the CDR3 CSAYRDRNNEQYF. The bases read TGCAGTGCTTACCGGGACAGGAACAACGAGCAGTACTTC.